Listed below are T cell receptor beta chains from one sample, sequenced in a study of Graves' ophthalmopathy and Graves' hyperthyroidism. TCRdb used MiXCR to reprocess the multiplex PCR reads, holding one entry per CDR3 protein. The sample lists roughly 60,000 distinct CDR3 sequences, roughly half occurring once. The sample consisted of peripheral blood. The receptor source for this set is an adult woman with Graves' ophthalmopathy. Both conserved end residues are part of each CDR3.

>TRBV19|12
CASTGGPVEQYF
>TRBV6-5|12
CASKGGDYGYTF
>TRBV11-2|15
CASSLASGVYNEQFF
>TRBV9|14
CASSVDGGRNVLTF
>TRBV20-1|14
CSARAGAGAYEQYF
>TRBV20-1|16
CSAPGALAGPAGELFF
>TRBV28|17
CASRPFRGTPNTGELFF
>TRBV6-4|12
CASSDTGNGYTF
>TRBV29-1|15
CSVEFNDQVRGGYTF
>TRBV20-1|14
CSASGSSYNSPLHF
>TRBV10-3|14
CAISAGSSYNEQFF
>TRBV7-8|16
CASSLVRRPSNQPQHF
>TRBV6-5|14
CASSYRRTDTEAFF
>TRBV4-1|15
CASSQARSLNTEAFF
>TRBV28|16
CASSLLTDGSNQPQHF
>TRBV24-1|14
CASGQAPSYNEQFF
>TRBV10-3|20
CAISEHAGTGGGTDNSPLHF
>TRBV7-7|17
CASSHIQGVSSYNEQFF
>TRBV10-3|14
CASSGQGFQETQYF
>TRBV24-1|16
CATSAPLLPGEETQYF
>TRBV7-3|15
CASSSTRGASGEQFF
>TRBV5-8|13
CASSETPQETQYF
>TRBV28|12
CASFRTAQPQHF
>TRBV29-1|11
CSVDRDYGYTF
>TRBV24-1|12
CATSDSLYGYTF
>TRBV10-3|13
CAISPLQGTSYTF
>TRBV7-6|13
CASRIAGANVLTF
>TRBV7-3|13
CASSLSLADEQFF
>TRBV7-2|15
CASSQVQTGGDEQYF
>TRBV5-1|16
CASSFANPSGRGEQYF
>TRBV2|11
CASTGGVEQFF
>TRBV7-6|15
CASSPGTGENSPLHF
>TRBV4-1|15
CASSPKDTGTYEQYF
>TRBV9|10
CASSVGELFF
>TRBV25-1|19
CASSVDTGTSGRDQGTQYF
>TRBV6-1|12
CASSAEGGELFF
>TRBV29-1|13
CSTRGWGTDTQYF
>TRBV11-3|15
CASSTGGTSTDTQYF
>TRBV20-1|13
CSARGGVYTEAFF
>TRBV9|16
CASSYKTSGRGDTQYF
>TRBV20-1|17
CSARDLVDTDSNQPQHF